The 14 T cell receptor beta chains given below trace back to one sample, sequenced in a study of cytomegalovirus exposure and HLA in healthy donors (dated by TCRdb to 2017 to 2019). Library preparation employed the immunoSEQ multiplex PCR assay. For the multiplex PCR, a mixture combining 60 forward primers for TCR Vbeta segments and 13 reverse primers for TCR Jbeta segments was used. TCRdb stores this immuneACCESS table with in-frame sequences only. Part of the clones is absent; in the studies checked, under half of the shortfall reflects unresolved V genes, and no reason is known for the rest. The sample data list about 180,000 clones, and around 79% of these were observed just once. 6.3% of the sample belongs to the ten largest clones. Specimen: PBMCs. These receptor sequences come from a man aged 35 to 55 in good health and CMV-seropositive.

The V call is TRBV9, the J call TRBJ1-2, with D uncertain. Per the germline V gene, CDR1 is SGDLS and CDR2 is YYNGEE. V gave up 0 bases and J gave up 4 bases, with 10 bases separating them. The CDR3 has 14 amino acids. The CDR3 nucleotides read TGTGCCAGCAGCGTAGGTGCCAGTCCCTATGGCTACACCTTC. As protein: CASSVGASPYGYTF.

This chain uses TRBV29-1 with TRBJ1-1; 11 positions match TRBD1. The V gene end was trimmed by 1 base and the J gene end by 5 bases; junction bases not matched to a gene: 3. The CDR3 sequence is 14 residues long. Germline V gene data show CDR1 as SQVTM and CDR2 as ANQGSEA. CDR3 residues: CSVEGTGGGTEAFF. CDR3 nucleotides: TGCAGCGTTGAAGGGACAGGGGGCGGAACTGAAGCTTTCTTT.

This clone was counted between two and nine times. The chain has TRBV6-6 and TRBJ1-4; 8 positions match TRBD1. CDR3 length: 14 residues. V shed 7 bases and J 6 bases; nucleotides not matched to a gene: 7. Looked up from germline, CDR1 is MNHNY and CDR2 is SVGAGI (reference sequence). CDR3 DNA sequence: TGTGCCAGCAACGTCCCGGGACAGGATGAAAAACTGTTTTTT. Translating it yields CASNVPGQDEKLFF.

The V gene is TRBV5-1, the J gene TRBJ2-4; 9 bases fit TRBD2. This CDR3 is 17 amino acids long. J was trimmed by 6 bases and V by 0 bases; bases with no gene match: 10. CDR1 is SGHRS, CDR2 YFSETQ, per germline. Here the CDR3 reads CASSLALREGPGNIQYF. The CDR3 coding sequence is TGCGCCAGCAGCTTGGCCCTGCGGGAGGGCCCTGGAAACATTCAGTACTTC. The entire variable domain, with the rest obtained from reference TRBV5-1 and TRBJ2-4, is as follows: KAGVTQTPRYLIKTRGQQVTLSCSPISGHRSVSWYQQTPGQGLQFLFEYFSETQRNKGNFPGRFSGRQFSNSRSEMNVSTLELGDSALYLCASSLALREGPGNIQYFGAGTRLSVL.

J is TRBJ1-5 and V is TRBV29-1, with 9 bases matching TRBD1. Germline values: CDR1 SQVTM, CDR2 ANQGSEA. The CDR3 sequence is 16 residues long. V gave up 6 bases and J gave up 4 bases; unmatched junction bases: 13. CDR3 DNA sequence: TGCAGCGTATTACAGGGGGCTGGGGTTGGAAATCAGCCCCAGCATTTT. Its translation: CSVLQGAGVGNQPQHF.

The chain has TRBV5-1 and TRBJ2-3, with a possible D match to TRBD2 (5 bases). The CDR3 contains 14 residues. V dropped 4 bases and J dropped 3 bases, with 12 bases sitting between them. Germline V gene data show CDR1 as SGHRS and CDR2 as YFSETQ. This CDR3 reads CASSADWKTDTQYF. CDR3 nucleotide sequence: TGCGCCAGCAGCGCGGACTGGAAAACAGATACGCAGTATTTT.

The chain couples TRBV7-9 to TRBJ1-1, with TRBD1 matching over 9 bases. The J segment lost 10 bases and the V segment lost 4 bases, leaving 10 bases of the junction unmatched. This CDR3 has 14 residues. Germline-derived CDR1 and CDR2 are SEHNR and FQNEAQ (reference sequence). CDR3 bases: TGTGCCAGCAGCTCAAGCCTGGGACAGGGAGGAGCTTTCTTT. This translates into CASSSSLGQGGAFF.

The genes are TRBV2 and TRBJ2-2, with a possible D match to TRBD2 (6 bases). The germline gives CDR1 SNHLY, CDR2 FYNNEI. This CDR3 comprises 14 residues. The V end was cut by 5 bases, the J end by 5 bases, with 12 bases between. The CDR3: CASSSGYTTGELFF. Written as DNA, the CDR3 is TGTGCCAGCAGTAGCGGGTATACTACCGGGGAGCTGTTTTTT.

The chain has TRBV10-3 and TRBJ2-3; TRBD2 matches 9 bases. The germline V gene encodes CDR1 ENHRY and CDR2 SYGVKD. V was pared by 6 bases and J by 3 bases, with 22 bases of the junction left unmatched. The CDR3 has 20 amino acids. CDR3 loop: CAISAGRRGRGGDHTDTQYF. CDR3 nucleotides: TGTGCCATCAGCGCCGGGCGTCGCGGGAGGGGGGGGGACCATACAGATACGCAGTATTTT.

The chain uses TRBV10-3 and TRBJ1-2; TRBD1 might be the D (6 bases). The germline V gene encodes CDR1 ENHRY and CDR2 SYGVKD. V lost 3 bases, J lost 4 bases, and 18 bases lay in between. The CDR3 extends over 16 amino acids. The CDR3 bases are TGTGCCATCAGTGATGGGGCCTTCAGGGGAATCTATGGCTACACCTTC. It codes for CAISDGAFRGIYGYTF.

The gene calls are TRBV19 and TRBJ1-1, with D possibly being TRBD1 (6 bases). Per the germline V gene, CDR1 is LNHDA and CDR2 is SQIVND (reference sequence). V lost 6 bases to trimming and J lost 4 bases, with 9 bases between them. CDR3 length: 12 residues. The CDR3 region is CASSPQGTEAFF. In nucleotides, the CDR3 is TGTGCCAGTAGCCCACAGGGCACTGAAGCTTTCTTT.

The rearrangement joins TRBV5-4 to TRBJ2-1; no reliable D call. V gave up 3 bases and J gave up 1 base, with 11 bases separating them. This CDR3 spans 15 amino acids. Germline V lookup: CDR1 SGHNT, CDR2 YYREEE (reference sequence). The CDR3 spells CASSSTDGSYNEQFF. The CDR3, as DNA: TGTGCCAGCAGCTCCACAGATGGTTCCTACAATGAGCAGTTCTTC.

This chain connects TRBV28 to TRBJ1-1; possible D gene TRBD1, 5 bases. Germline lookup yields CDR1 MDHEN and CDR2 SYDVKM. CDR3 length: 11 residues. Trimming cost V 6 bases and J 12 bases, with 14 bases left between them. As DNA, the CDR3 is TGTGCCAGCAGGGAAAGGGAGGGGCCTTTCTTT. Translation: CASREREGPFF.

This chain joins TRBV28 and TRBJ1-1; 7 bases align to TRBD1. With V trimmed by 3 bases and J by 4 bases, 2 bases remained unmatched. This CDR3 comprises 13 residues. Germline CDR1 reads MDHEN; CDR2 reads SYDVKM. This CDR3 reads CASSLTGPTEAFF. The CDR3 coding sequence is TGTGCCAGCAGTTTGACAGGGCCCACTGAAGCTTTCTTT.